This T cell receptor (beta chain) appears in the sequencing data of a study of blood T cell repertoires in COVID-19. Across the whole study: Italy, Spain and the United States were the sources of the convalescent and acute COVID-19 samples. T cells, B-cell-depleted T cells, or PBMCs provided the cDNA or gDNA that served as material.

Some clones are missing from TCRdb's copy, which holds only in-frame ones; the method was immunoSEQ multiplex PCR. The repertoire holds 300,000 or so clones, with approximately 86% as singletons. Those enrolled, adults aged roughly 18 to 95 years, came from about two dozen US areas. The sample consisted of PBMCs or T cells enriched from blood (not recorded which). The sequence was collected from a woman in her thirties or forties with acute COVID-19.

The CDR3 region is CASSLNGQQQETQYF. The CDR3 bases are TGTGCCAGCAGCTTAAATGGGCAGCAACAAGAGACCCAGTACTTC. The chain has TRBV7-3 and TRBJ2-5; D remains ambiguous. The germline V gene has CDR1 SGHTA and CDR2 FQGTGA. The V end lost 1 base, the J end lost 2 bases, and 11 bases lay between the germline ends. The CDR3 is 15 residues long. Together with reference TRBV7-3 and TRBJ2-5, the CDR3 gives the full variable domain: GAGVSQTPSNKVTEKGKYVELRCDPISGHTALYWYRQSLGQGPEFLIYFQGTGAADDSGLPNDRFFAVRPEGSVSTLKIQRTERGDSAVYLCASSLNGQQQETQYFGPGTRLLVL.